This TCR beta chain stems from a study of human T cells and chemical hapten exposure. Original processing methods: Between about 23,224 and 700,000 TCRs appeared in each sample, and the median stood at roughly 100,000. TCRdb re-analysed the RACE reads in MiXCR, keeping a single row per CDR3 protein. The V and J calls follow TCRdb's processing rather than the paper's. The sample has about 140,000 distinct CDR3 sequences, 12% seen once. Time point specified: patch test 2, 6 weeks after DPC sensitization. Indicated treatment: therapeutic diphenylcyclopropenone sensitization with weekly scalp DPC. This clonotype came up a few times. The ends were cut back, 3 bases at V and 2 bases at J, with 12 bases in the middle. CDR1 is SGHAT and CDR2 is FQNNGV in the germline V gene. This CDR3 has 15 residues.

The chain links TRBV11-2 to TRBJ2-3; D perhaps matches TRBD1 (6 bases). The starting material was whole blood, obtained in connection with sensitization to the hapten diphenylcyclopropenone (DPC). The receptor's source is a woman aged 45-60 years with alopecia areata. Some clones in this sample may be carry-over from other donors' samples. This CDR3 is CASSFGDRTTDTQYF. In DNA form, the CDR3 reads TGTGCCAGCAGCTTCGGTGACAGGACCACAGATACGCAGTATTTT.